This TCR beta chain came from a study of cytomegalovirus exposure and HLA in healthy donors. PCR employed 60 Vbeta and 13 Jbeta primers. Libraries were prepared by immunoSEQ multiplex PCR; TCRdb keeps only in-frame clonotypes and omits some of them. The sample holds 90,000 to 120,000 clones; roughly 80% are singletons and the top ten take 13% to 15%. This clone was found a few times. Sequenced sample: PBMCs. The sequence derives from a male donor in good health and CMV-seropositive.

In nucleotides, the CDR3 is TGTGCCGGCGGACAAGTCCACACTGAAGCTTTCTTT. Protein sequence: CAGGQVHTEAFF. V gene TRBV2 combines with J gene TRBJ1-1, with a weak D call TRBD1 (5 bases). Trimming took 11 bases from V and 3 from J, leaving 13 bases between them. Germline CDR1 SNHLY, CDR2 FYNNEI. There are 12 residues in the CDR3.